Listed below are T cell receptor beta chains from one sample, sequenced in a study of CDR3 diversity in severe acne. TCRdb redid the calling of the PCR reads with MiXCR, one entry per CDR3 protein. Among fewer than 90,000 distinct CDR3 sequences, around 47% were seen once, and the ten largest hold roughly 12%. Material: blood. These receptors all come from a male donor with severe acne vulgaris. Both conserved end residues are part of each CDR3. Fields, in order: clone size, D gene, V gene, J gene, CDR3 DNA, CDR3 protein. The D gene is left open where the match is weak. The size field is filled for only some rows; it gives once, few, many or a size class.

>-|-|TRBV20-1|TRBJ1-6
TGCAGTGTTGGGGAGAATTCACCCTTCCACTTT
CSVGENSPFHF
>once|-|TRBV7-3|TRBJ2-7
TGTGCCAGCAGCTTGCCCGGGTTCCACGAGCAGTACTTC
CASSLPGFHEQYF
>-|-|TRBV24-1|TRBJ2-1
TGTGCCACCAGAAACGACCTATACAATGAGCAGTTCTTC
CATRNDLYNEQFF
>-|-|TRBV30|TRBJ2-7
TGTGCCTGGTCCTTCGGGACAAGTCTCTACGAGCAGTACTTC
CAWSFGTSLYEQYF
>-|TRBD1|TRBV5-1|TRBJ2-7
TGCGCCAGCAGCACGTACGGGACAGGGGGGGAGCAGTACTTC
CASSTYGTGGEQYF
>-|-|TRBV9|TRBJ2-7
TGTGCCAGCAGCGTAGGTAGGGACGGAACCTACGAGCAGTACTTC
CASSVGRDGTYEQYF
>many|TRBD2|TRBV5-8|TRBJ2-5
TGTGCCAGCAGCTTGGGGCTAGCGGGGGAGCAAGAGACCCAGTACTTC
CASSLGLAGEQETQYF
>medium-sized|TRBD1|TRBV25-1|TRBJ1-4
TGTGCCAGCAAGACAGGGTTAAGTGAAAAACTGTTTTTT
CASKTGLSEKLFF
>-|-|TRBV7-9|TRBJ1-4
TGTGCCAGCAGCTTAGAGACAGGTCAGGGTGAAAAACTGTTTTTT
CASSLETGQGEKLFF
>-|TRBD1|TRBV25-1|TRBJ1-2
TGTGCCAGCAGCCAACGGACAGGGGGCAATGGCTACACCTTC
CASSQRTGGNGYTF
>-|TRBD2|TRBV7-9|TRBJ2-5
TGTGCCAGCAGCTTACGCCCCCCAGCGGGAGAAGAGACCCAGTACTTC
CASSLRPPAGEETQYF
>-|TRBD1|TRBV9|TRBJ2-3
TGTGCCAGTAGTCTGAACTCAGGGGGCTATGGTACAGATACGCAGTATTTT
CASSLNSGGYGTDTQYF
>many|-|TRBV19|TRBJ1-1
TGTGCCAGTAGTATTTTAGGGTCTGAAGCTTTCTTT
CASSILGSEAFF
>many|TRBD1|TRBV5-8|TRBJ1-6
TGTGCCAGCAGCCCCGGGACAGTTAATTCACCCCTCCACTTT
CASSPGTVNSPLHF
>few|-|TRBV29-1|TRBJ2-6
TGCAGCGTTGAAGAGATTTACCAGAACTATCACTCTGGGGCCAACGTCCTGACTTTC
CSVEEIYQNYHSGANVLTF
>-|-|TRBV3-1|TRBJ1-6
TGTGCCAGCAGCCAAGACTGGGGCGACGGTCAGCCACCCCTCCACTTT
CASSQDWGDGQPPLHF
>-|-|TRBV7-9|TRBJ2-6
TGTGCCAGCAGCCTAATGACTGGGGCCAACGTCCTGACTTTC
CASSLMTGANVLTF
>many|-|TRBV11-2|TRBJ2-7
TGTGCCAGCAGCTTCGGACCCCCGCCGGGTTACGAGCAGTACTTC
CASSFGPPPGYEQYF
>many|-|TRBV20-1|TRBJ1-6
TGCAGTGCTAGAGAATCCTTTTTTAATTCACCCCTCCACTTT
CSARESFFNSPLHF
>many|TRBD1|TRBV28|TRBJ1-4
TGTGCCAGCACCATGGGGGGCAGGGGGCTTGGTAATGAAAAACTGTTTTTT
CASTMGGRGLGNEKLFF
>few|TRBD1|TRBV19|TRBJ1-5
TGTGCCAGTAGTGCCGGGACAGGGGAGTATCAGCCCCAGCATTTT
CASSAGTGEYQPQHF
>-|-|TRBV29-1|TRBJ2-5
TGCAGCGTTGAATCCGGGGACGAGACCCAGTACTTC
CSVESGDETQYF
>many|TRBD2|TRBV10-3|TRBJ2-2
TGTGCCATCAGTGGGGGGACTAGCGGGAGACTTTCGAACACCGGGGAGCTGTTTTTT
CAISGGTSGRLSNTGELFF
>-|-|TRBV5-4|TRBJ2-7
TGTGCCAGCAGCTTGGGGGCCGAGGACGAGCAGTACTTC
CASSLGAEDEQYF
>-|TRBD1|TRBV20-1|TRBJ2-7
TGCAGTGCCACGGCGCGGACAGGGGGCGCGTACGAGCAGTACTTC
CSATARTGGAYEQYF
>-|TRBD1|TRBV5-1|TRBJ2-1
TGTGCCAGCAGCTTGGGGACAGGCGCCTACAATGAGCAGTTCTTC
CASSLGTGAYNEQFF
>-|-|TRBV27|TRBJ2-5
TGTGCCAGCAGTCCCTACACGGGGACTGGAGAGACCCAGTACTTC
CASSPYTGTGETQYF
>-|-|TRBV5-8|TRBJ2-7
TGTGCCAGCAGCCGCGGGGACGCCAAACTCTACGAGCAGTACTTC
CASSRGDAKLYEQYF
>many|TRBD1|TRBV2|TRBJ1-4
TGTGCCAGTACGACAGGGGCCCTCTATACAACTAATGAAAAACTGTTTTTT
CASTTGALYTTNEKLFF
>few|-|TRBV27|TRBJ1-5
TGTGCCAGCAGCCTTGAAGGGGCCCCGCATTTT
CASSLEGAPHF
>once|-|TRBV10-3|TRBJ2-7
TGTGCCAGCAGTGTCACAGGGCAAACCTACGAGCAGTACTTC
CASSVTGQTYEQYF
>-|-|TRBV9|TRBJ2-5
TGTGCCAGCAGCGTAGAAGGAGCGGCGAGGGAGACCCAGTACTTC
CASSVEGAARETQYF
>once|-|TRBV25-1|TRBJ1-2
TGTGCCAGCAGCTTGGACCAGAACTATGGCTACACCTTC
CASSLDQNYGYTF
>-|-|TRBV6-2/TRBV6-3|TRBJ2-1
TGTGCCAGCAGTTCGTATGTTGAGCAGTTCTTC
CASSSYVEQFF
>-|TRBD2|TRBV7-3|TRBJ2-1
TGTGCCAGCAGCTTTAGCGGGAGCTCGGGGGAGAGGCAGTTCTTC
CASSFSGSSGERQFF
>-|TRBD2|TRBV12-3/TRBV12-4|TRBJ2-7
TGTGCCAGCAGTCCGACTAGCGTCGGCGAGCAGTACTTC
CASSPTSVGEQYF
>-|TRBD1|TRBV5-4|TRBJ1-5
TGCGCCAGCAGCCAAGCTCAGGGGGGATTCAATCAGCCCCAGCATTTT
CASSQAQGGFNQPQHF
>-|-|TRBV5-6|TRBJ2-7
TGTGCCAGCAGCTTGGACAGGGAGGGCGAGCAGTACTTC
CASSLDREGEQYF
>few|TRBD2|TRBV10-1|TRBJ2-3
TGCGCCAGCAGTGGACCCGGGACTAGCGGGAGTAGGGGCACAGATACGCAGTATTTT
CASSGPGTSGSRGTDTQYF
>many|-|TRBV7-9|TRBJ2-1
TGTGCCAGCAGCTCGGGCCCCATCGGTGAGCAGTTCTTC
CASSSGPIGEQFF
>medium-sized|TRBD2|TRBV13|TRBJ2-1
TGTGCCAGCAGCTCGGGACTAGCGGGAGGTGAGCAGTTCTTC
CASSSGLAGGEQFF
>-|-|TRBV11-2|TRBJ1-1
TGTGCCAGCAGCCAAGAAGGGGTGACGGCTTTCTTT
CASSQEGVTAFF
>many|-|TRBV7-9|TRBJ2-1
TGTGCCAGCACCCGCTTCGGGACCACCTACAATGAGCAGTTCTTC
CASTRFGTTYNEQFF
>-|TRBD1|TRBV13|TRBJ1-1
TGTGCCAGCAGCTTATGGGGCTCCGGTGGGACAGGGGTCACTGAAACTTTCTTT
CASSLWGSGGTGVTETFF
>-|-|TRBV12-3/TRBV12-4|TRBJ2-7
TGTGCCAGCAGTATCTCCCGATACGAGCAGTACTTC
CASSISRYEQYF
>-|-|TRBV15|TRBJ1-2
TGTGCCACCAGCAGAGCTGGGTCCACAATGGGTGGCTACACCTTC
CATSRAGSTMGGYTF
>-|-|TRBV10-3|TRBJ1-5
TGTGCCAGCGGCCCGGGGGGGCAGCAGCCCCAGCATTTT
CASGPGGQQPQHF
>-|TRBD2|TRBV6-6|TRBJ2-2
TGTGCCATCAGTGAGGGTGGCGGGAGAAGTTTCGGGGAGCTGTTTTTT
CAISEGGGRSFGELFF
>many|TRBD1|TRBV6-4|TRBJ2-6
TGTGCCAGCAGTGACTCGGGACAGGGGGAAGGGGCCAACGTCCTGACTTTC
CASSDSGQGEGANVLTF
>many|TRBD1|TRBV20-1|TRBJ1-6
TGCAGTGCTTTTACTACAGGGGGCATACTCTCACCCCTCCACTTT
CSAFTTGGILSPLHF
>-|-|TRBV25-1|TRBJ2-7
TGTGCCAGCAGCCGATCCCAACCTCCAACGGACGAGCAGTACTTC
CASSRSQPPTDEQYF
>-|-|TRBV29-1|TRBJ2-5
TGCAGCGTTGAATGGGGGGCGGGAGAGACCCAGTACTTC
CSVEWGAGETQYF
>-|TRBD2|TRBV6-5|TRBJ2-5
TGTGCCAGCCGTAGGAGTAGCGGGAGGGACCTAGGAGAGACCCAGTACTTC
CASRRSSGRDLGETQYF
>-|TRBD2|TRBV7-2|TRBJ2-5
TGTGCCAGCAGTTTAGGTGGTAGCGGGAGAGAGACCCAGTACTTC
CASSLGGSGRETQYF